This T cell receptor beta chain was captured by sequencing in a study of cytotoxic CD8 clonotypes in ibrutinib-treated CLL. General observations from the study: Before falling back toward baseline at progression, clonality had risen at the time of ibrutinib response. Public clonotypes were seen rarely and were contracted or stable on treatment.

The CDR3 extends over 16 amino acids. The V gene end was trimmed by 3 bases and the J gene end by 3 bases; junction bases not matched to a gene: 6. The germline V gene encodes CDR1 SGHTS and CDR2 YDEGEE. This clone was detected only once. What it binds is unknown. Produced via immunoSEQ multiplex PCR; TCRdb's table is partial and in-frame only. The sample has 50,000 or so clones, roughly 83% seen once; the top ten hold 20%. The input for sequencing was PBMCs, taken after 24 months of ibrutinib treatment. This receptor was identified in a human donor with chronic lymphocytic leukemia. The chain uses TRBV5-8 and TRBJ2-1; TRBD1 agrees at 10 bases. The CDR3 DNA is TGTGCCAGCAGCTCGGGACAGGGGATCGTCTACAATGAGCAGTTCTTC. This encodes CASSSGQGIVYNEQFF.